The entry below describes one T cell receptor beta chain. This clone was seen just once. Its binding antigen is unknown. No much larger clone exists at a distance of one base, and base qualities are not known. These data belong to a study of shared clonotypes between healthy human individuals (dated by TCRdb to 2018 to 2020). Looking at the study overall: The cohort included three men and a couple of women between 18 and 49 years of age. Blood TCR repertoires of about five healthy adults were deeply sequenced to estimate repertoire size and the extent of clonotype sharing between individuals. For each donor, three plates each were used for CD4 naive and CD4 memory, two plates were used for CD8 naive, and one plate was used for CD8 memory. To increase sequencing depth and limit assay-specific biases, TCR repertoire library preparation and sequencing were carried out by different laboratories using diverse techniques. Per donor, leukapheresis produced somewhere between about 0.8 and 9 billion PBMCs.

CD8 naive samples consisted of CD45RO-negative cells that were positively selected for CCR7, yielding a CD45RA+CCR7+ population without TemRA cells. The donors were healthy, HIV-negative adults with no recently reported acute infections or vaccinations. Every donor was a Caucasian adult living in Nashville, Tennessee, USA. After blood collection by leukapheresis, PBMCs were isolated using Ficoll-Histopaque density gradient centrifugation and then cryopreserved in the vapor phase of liquid nitrogen. Purity and quantity of every magnetically sorted T cell population were checked by analytical flow cytometry. Genomic DNA was isolated from each sorted fraction and quantified by UV absorbance on a Nanodrop 2000c. Results the study describes overall, beyond this receptor: Because the study included only a small number of donors, the genetic and exposure-history diversity represented was limited. Even with the large sequencing depth, rarefaction of the sorted-subset datasets indicated that sequencing was incomplete. Across a few donors, about 5% of naive CD4, approximately 3.6% of naive CD8, about 2.3% of memory CD4, and under 0.45% of memory CD8 clonotypes were shared. Sampling was limited to blood, and TCR repertoires in tissue likely differ from TCR repertoires in blood. Compared with non-shared clonotypes, the clonotypes found in all four sorted-subset donors had higher generation probabilities. Pairwise subsampling indicated that sequencing depth was expected to affect the degree of clonotype sharing among donors. Naive subsets generally had larger estimated clonotype richness than memory subsets did.

V is trimmed back by 5 bases and J by 4 bases, and the junction contains 8 bases that no gene match accounts for. From the germline V gene, CDR1 is MDHEN and CDR2 is SYDVKM. The CDR3 runs 15 amino acids, cysteine and phenylalanine included. Of the read, only the CDR3 DNA is kept; its 45 bases are in frame from base 1. TCR CDR3 regions were amplified from genomic DNA by multiplex PCR using the deep immunoSEQ assay. Genomic DNA extracted from each cell subset was distributed evenly over all wells of several immunoSEQ 96-well plates, and each plate served as one replicate. Each replicate PCR for sorted subsets received around 200 ng genomic DNA, equal to roughly 30,000 T cell genomes. Purified libraries were quantified with a Qubit 3.0 fluorometer, sized on a Bioanalyzer 2100, and re-quantified with the KAPA Library Quantification kit. Each immunoSEQ 96-well plate was sequenced on its own single-read 150-cycle Illumina NextSeq 550 flow cell. The original methods were these. The immunoSEQ output contained only junctional sequences without quality scores, so filtering could not match that applied to full-length reads. To assign V/J genes and CDR3, sequences were annotated against IMGT germline references using PyIR, a Python wrapper for IgBLAST v1.9. Any read was removed if the V/J assignment was weak (E-value above 1e-6), the CDR3 was missing, or the read contained stop codons, out-of-frame junctions, or ambiguous translated residues. V3J clonotypes were defined by identical inferred V gene, J gene, and CDR3 amino acid sequence. Percentage overlap between repertoires was calculated by dividing the number of shared unique clonotypes by the size of the smaller repertoire. Repertoire richness was assessed with RTK rarefaction, the Chao1 estimator, and Recon v2.1 estimates of unobserved clonotypes. For all TCRbeta clonotypes obtained by the gDNA method from several donors, generation probabilities were computed with OLGA. This immuneACCESS table, as held by TCRdb, lists in-frame sequences with V and J called but not all clones. Of the missing ones, under half trace to an unresolved V gene in checked studies; the others have no known cause. That table supplies the V and J calls and clone size; D and trimming were determined from the DNA. The sample table lists about 800,000 clones, about 96% of them with a count of one. The ten biggest clones cover over 0.2% of the sample.

This receptor was taken from a man aged 25-45 years in good health. What was sequenced was naive CD8+ T cells sorted from blood. Taken with the paper, the label for cell subset or site translates to: CD45RA+CCR7+. The chain was built from TRBV28 and TRBJ2-3, with TRBD2 identical over 8 junction bases. The nucleotide sequence reads TGTGCCAGCAGTCAAGGACTAGCTGGTGCAGATACGCAGTATTTT. Its protein is CASSQGLAGADTQYF.